These T cell receptor beta chains were read from a single sample in a study of blood T cells in healthy people across ages. TCRdb reanalysed the 5' RACE reads using MiXCR and keeps one entry per CDR3 protein. The repertoire holds approximately 2,000,000 distinct CDR3 sequences, roughly 43% seen once, with more than 20% in the top ten. The sample was blood. The receptors originated from a human donor in good health. Both conserved end residues are part of each CDR3. A D gene is named only where the DNA matches it firmly. Clone size appears in some rows only: once, few, many, or a class for an expanded clone.

clone_size | d_call | j_call | v_call | cdr3_aa | cdr3_nt
- | - | TRBJ1-2 | TRBV11-3 | CASSLDRASYGYTF | TGCGCCAGCAGCTTAGATAGGGCGAGCTATGGCTACACCTTC
- | - | TRBJ2-3 | TRBV10-3 | CAIRDRDTQYF | TGTGCCATCAGGGACAGAGATACGCAGTATTTT
- | TRBD2 | TRBJ2-7 | TRBV5-1 | CASSTGPIAGFSYEQYF | TGCGCCAGCAGCACCGGACCGATAGCGGGGTTTTCCTACGAGCAGTACTTC
- | - | TRBJ2-1 | TRBV5-1 | CACSLDGPFYNEQFF | TGCGCCTGCAGCTTGGACGGGCCTTTCTACAATGAGCAGTTCTTC
- | TRBD1 | TRBJ2-1 | TRBV20-1 | CSAPAKDRGPYNEQFF | TGCAGTGCTCCTGCGAAGGACAGGGGGCCCTACAATGAGCAGTTCTTC
- | - | TRBJ2-1 | TRBV29-1 | CSVEERKGVRKANEQFF | TGCAGCGTTGAAGAGAGAAAGGGGGTGAGGAAAGCTAATGAGCAGTTCTTC
many | - | TRBJ2-6 | TRBV7-2 | CASSFYNSGANVLTF | TGTGCCAGCAGCTTCTACAACTCTGGGGCCAACGTCCTGACTTTC
few | TRBD1 | TRBJ1-5 | TRBV6-2/TRBV6-3 | CASSYAGQDRQPQHF | TGTGCCAGCAGTTACGCCGGACAGGACAGACAGCCCCAGCATTTT
- | - | TRBJ2-7 | TRBV20-1 | CSARDGGPSYEQYF | TGCAGTGCTAGGGACGGGGGGCCCTCCTACGAGCAGTACTTC
- | TRBD1 | TRBJ1-5 | TRBV6-2/TRBV6-3 | CASRETGRAKPQHF | TGTGCCAGCAGGGAGACAGGGAGGGCGAAGCCCCAGCATTTT
- | TRBD1 | TRBJ1-2 | TRBV7-2 | CASSLQQGAGYGYTF | TGTGCCAGCAGCCTCCAACAGGGGGCCGGCTATGGCTACACCTTC
- | - | TRBJ2-7 | TRBV18 | CASSPTVGYNEQYF | TGTGCCAGCTCACCAACAGTCGGATACAATGAGCAGTACTTC
- | TRBD1 | TRBJ2-7 | TRBV4-3 | CASSQGIGRDRTTYEQYF | TGCGCCAGCAGCCAAGGCATCGGCCGGGACAGGACCACCTACGAGCAGTACTTC
- | TRBD2 | TRBJ2-1 | TRBV4-2 | CASSQDGGTHNEQFF | TGTGCCAGCAGCCAAGACGGGGGGACCCACAATGAGCAGTTCTTC
- | TRBD2 | TRBJ2-3 | TRBV5-1 | CASSRSGGGKTDTQYF | TGCGCCAGCAGCCGGAGCGGGGGCGGGAAGACAGATACGCAGTATTTT
- | TRBD1 | TRBJ1-1 | TRBV5-5 | CASSLDPGQGPAAFF | TGTGCCAGCAGCTTGGACCCGGGACAGGGGCCGGCGGCTTTCTTT
few | - | TRBJ2-7 | TRBV6-5 | CASSYSSVFHSYEQYF | TGTGCCAGCAGTTACTCTTCGGTCTTCCACTCCTACGAGCAGTACTTC
- | - | TRBJ2-6 | TRBV6-5 | CASSRRANGANVLTF | TGTGCCAGCAGCCGCAGGGCGAACGGGGCCAACGTCCTGACTTTC
once | - | TRBJ1-4 | TRBV5-6 | CASRGRGLWEKLFF | TGTGCCAGCAGGGGAAGAGGGCTCTGGGAAAAACTGTTTTTT
few | - | TRBJ2-4 | TRBV29-1 | CSGNVGGVDTQYF | TGCAGTGGCAACGTAGGGGGAGTAGACACCCAGTACTTC
- | - | TRBJ2-3 | TRBV3-1 | CASSQDLTSTQYF | TGTGCCAGCAGCCAAGATCTTACCAGTACGCAGTATTTT
few | - | TRBJ1-2 | TRBV5-6 | CASSHRPGSYGYTF | TGTGCCAGCAGCCATCGTCCGGGTAGCTATGGCTACACCTTC
once | - | TRBJ2-1 | TRBV14 | CASSQARQKLNSYNEQFF | TGTGCCAGCAGCCAAGCTAGACAAAAACTTAACTCCTACAATGAGCAGTTCTTC
- | TRBD1 | TRBJ1-1 | TRBV7-8 | CASTLDRGQSAFF | TGTGCCAGCACCTTGGACAGGGGGCAATCGGCTTTCTTT
- | - | TRBJ1-1 | TRBV25-1 | CASSEGQIKRAFF | TGTGCCAGCAGTGAGGGGCAAATTAAGCGGGCTTTCTTT
few | - | TRBJ2-5 | TRBV11-2 | CASSRGTEKETQYF | TGTGCCAGCAGCCGCGGGACGGAAAAAGAGACCCAGTACTTC
- | TRBD1 | TRBJ2-1 | TRBV7-9 | CASSEVRDRGTNEQFF | TGTGCCAGCAGCGAGGTTCGGGACAGGGGTACGAATGAGCAGTTCTTC
few | TRBD2 | TRBJ2-3 | TRBV6-5 | CASSYNPSGTDTQYF | TGTGCCAGCAGTTACAACCCCAGCGGGACCGATACGCAGTATTTT
- | TRBD2 | TRBJ2-3 | TRBV29-1 | CSVDQRGLRGDTQYF | TGCAGCGTTGACCAGCGGGGCCTGCGGGGAGATACGCAGTATTTT
- | TRBD2 | TRBJ2-7 | TRBV6-5 | CASSYSIEASGTYNEQYF | TGTGCCAGCAGTTACTCGATAGAGGCTAGCGGTACCTACAATGAGCAGTACTTC
- | - | TRBJ1-5 | TRBV3-1 | CASSRTRGRPQHF | TGTGCCAGCAGCCGCACCAGGGGCCGGCCCCAGCATTTT
once | - | TRBJ1-1 | TRBV10-3 | CAISDPGQNTEAFF | TGTGCCATCAGTGATCCCGGACAGAACACTGAAGCTTTCTTT
- | TRBD2 | TRBJ2-1 | TRBV11-2 | CAGSPRPPSGGGLNEQFF | TGTGCCGGCAGCCCCCGTCCTCCTAGCGGGGGGGGCCTCAATGAGCAGTTCTTC